Each of the 14 T cell receptor beta chains below was sequenced from the same sample in a study of T cells in narcolepsy. Libraries were prepared by immunoSEQ multiplex PCR; TCRdb keeps only in-frame clonotypes and omits some of them. The sample has tens of thousands of clones, around 86% seen once. Sequences were obtained from memory (CD45RA-) CD4+ T cells from blood. All receptors come from a human donor in good health.

This chain connects TRBV7-8 to TRBJ2-7; no firm D call. Germline lookup yields CDR1 SGHVS and CDR2 FQNEAQ. The CDR3 is 15 amino acids. V lost 6 bases to trimming and J lost 2 bases, with 17 bases between them. The CDR3 DNA follows: TGTGCCAGCAGTCACCCTCCGGGCACAACCTACGAGCAGTACTTC. It translates to CASSHPPGTTYEQYF.

The chain has TRBV4-2 and TRBJ1-5; 7 bases agree with TRBD1. The germline gives CDR1 LGHNA, CDR2 YNFKEQ. The CDR3 sequence is 15 residues long. V lost 2 bases to trimming and J lost 5 bases; unmatched junction nucleotides: 6. CDR3 loop: CASSQKQGTDQPQHF. The CDR3 coding sequence is TGTGCCAGCAGCCAAAAACAGGGGACCGATCAGCCCCAGCATTTT.

V and J are TRBV2 and TRBJ1-1; D gene ambiguous. V shed 3 bases and J shed 4 bases, with 12 bases lying between them. There are 14 residues in the CDR3. CDR1 and CDR2 (germline): SNHLY, FYNNEI. The CDR3, as DNA: TGTGCCAGCAGTGACCGGACGGATGGCACTGAAGCTTTCTTT. It is translated as CASSDRTDGTEAFF. Combining the CDR3 with reference TRBV2 and TRBJ1-1 gives the whole variable domain EPEVTQTPSHQVTQMGQEVILRCVPISNHLYFYWYRQILGQKVEFLVSFYNNEISEKSEIFDDQFSVERPDGSNFTLKIRSTKLEDSAMYFCASSDRTDGTEAFFGQGTRLTVV.

In its sample, this clone was seen a few times. The genes are TRBV19 and TRBJ2-2; possibly TRBD1 or TRBD2 for D (5 bases each). CDR1 is LNHDA and CDR2 is SQIVND in the germline V gene (reference sequence). Trimming left V 4 bases short and J 6 bases short, with 9 bases between. This CDR3 has 13 residues. The CDR3 loop reads CASSTRDAGELFF. Written as DNA, the CDR3 is TGTGCCAGTAGTACCAGGGACGCCGGGGAGCTGTTTTTT.

This chain joins TRBV11-2 and TRBJ1-5; the match to TRBD1 covers 10 bases. This CDR3 has 14 amino acids. V lost 5 bases to trimming and J lost 9 bases; unmatched junction nucleotides: 7. CDR1 and CDR2 from the germline V gene are SGHAT and FQNNGV. The CDR3 here is CASSTGQGGRPQHF. The CDR3 DNA follows: TGTGCCAGCAGCACTGGACAGGGGGGGCGGCCCCAGCATTTT.

This clone has just a few counts. At the DNA level, this CDR3 is encoded by other sequences in the same sample as well. The chain employs TRBV28 and TRBJ2-7; 10 bases align to TRBD2. This CDR3 spans 15 amino acids. V was clipped by 8 bases and J by 4 bases; unmatched bases: 11. Germline CDR1 reads MDHEN; CDR2 reads SYDVKM. The chain's CDR3 is CASYGASGSWYEQYF. In nucleotides, the CDR3 is TGTGCCAGCTACGGGGCTAGCGGGAGTTGGTACGAGCAGTACTTC.

The chain is built from TRBV15 and TRBJ2-3, with 11 bases fitting TRBD1. The CDR3 totals 16 residues. V lost 3 bases to trimming and J lost 5 bases; unmatched junction nucleotides: 7. Germline assignment: CDR1 LNHNV and CDR2 YYDKDF (reference sequence). CDR3 protein: CATSRADRGREDTQYF. CDR3 nucleotides: TGTGCCACCAGCAGGGCGGACAGGGGGCGCGAAGATACGCAGTATTTT.

The chain carries TRBV5-4 and TRBJ1-2; tentatively, D is TRBD1 (6 bases). From germline, CDR1 is SGHNT and CDR2 YYREEE (reference sequence). This CDR3 region has 13 residues. Trimming cost V 4 bases and J 4 bases, with 11 bases left between them. The CDR3 DNA reads TGTGCCAGCAGCCCTATGGACAGCTATGGCTACACCTTC. As protein: CASSPMDSYGYTF.

This rearrangement joins TRBV4-1 to TRBJ1-4; D is perhaps TRBD1 (5 bases). This CDR3 comprises 17 residues. Germline loops: CDR1 MGHRA, CDR2 YSYEKL. V was clipped by 6 bases and J by 5 bases, with 22 bases between them. The CDR3 region is CASSGAGVQSRNEKLFF. For the CDR3, the DNA is TGCGCCAGCAGTGGGGCGGGGGTCCAAAGTAGAAATGAAAAACTGTTTTTT.

This chain connects TRBV27 to TRBJ2-3; D is ambiguous. The CDR3 has 14 amino acids. Germline V lookup: CDR1 MNHEY, CDR2 SMNVEV (reference sequence). The V and J ends lost 4 bases and 1 base respectively, with 9 bases between them. CDR3 sequence reads: CASSSLAGTDTQYF. The CDR3 DNA is TGTGCCAGCAGTTCCCTTGCGGGCACAGATACGCAGTATTTT.

The count of this clone is one. This chain joins TRBV9 and TRBJ1-1, with unresolved D. This CDR3 region has 13 residues. Trimming removed 2 bases at V and 0 bases at J, with 5 bases between. Looked up from germline, CDR1 is SGDLS and CDR2 is YYNGEE. The CDR3, as DNA: TGTGCCAGCAGCGTCCGGATGAACACTGAAGCTTTCTTT. Protein: CASSVRMNTEAFF.

The chain couples TRBV15 to TRBJ2-1; D not certain. This CDR3 has 14 amino acids. Trimming cost V 3 bases and J 8 bases, with 14 bases left between them. CDR1 is LNHNV, CDR2 YYDKDF, per germline (reference sequence). The CDR3 DNA reads as TGTGCCACCAGCAGCATGCGGATCGCCGATGAGCAGTTCTTC. It codes for CATSSMRIADEQFF.

The CDR3: CAWSASGFNEQFF. The CDR3 DNA reads TGTGCCTGGAGCGCTAGCGGTTTCAATGAGCAGTTCTTC. This chain joins TRBV30 and TRBJ2-1; 7 bases map to TRBD2. Per the germline V gene, CDR1 is GTSNPN and CDR2 is SVGIG (reference sequence). V shed 3 bases and J 6 bases; nucleotides not matched to a gene: 5. The CDR3 is 13 residues long.

V and J are TRBV30 and TRBJ1-1; no clear D gene. The CDR3 extends over 15 amino acids. Germline values: CDR1 GTSNPN, CDR2 SVGIG (reference sequence). The ends were cut back, 3 bases at V and 0 bases at J, with 14 bases in the middle. CDR3 in DNA: TGTGCCTGGAGATTGTGGAGAAGCATGAACACTGAAGCTTTCTTT. Translation: CAWRLWRSMNTEAFF.